This T cell receptor beta chain was recovered during a study of T cells in Graves' hyperthyroidism and ophthalmopathy. This clonotype was recorded at least ten times. Individuals with ophthalmopathy presented a Clinical Activity Score of at least 3, a NOSPECS grade of at least 4 and a duration under 3 months. V was clipped by 4 bases and J by 4 bases, with 23 bases between them. Germline CDR1 reads SNHLY; CDR2 reads FYNNEI. The CDR3 is made up of 18 amino acids. RNA transcripts served as the template for amplifying TCR beta CDR3 regions. First-round RT-PCR of the TCR CDR3 relied on the HTBI primer set. TCRdb re-derived calls from the multiplex PCR reads in MiXCR, one entry per CDR3 protein. Among 300,000 to 400,000 distinct CDR3 sequences listed, about 18% were seen once.

The TCR originated in a man in his late teens or twenties with Graves' ophthalmopathy. The sequenced material came from blood. The rearrangement links TRBV2 to TRBJ1-5; D perhaps matches TRBD1 (5 bases). The CDR3 DNA reads as TGTGCCAGCAGTGTACACCCATCGCAGGGCCCGCTTAATCAGCCCCAGCATTTT. Translating it yields CASSVHPSQGPLNQPQHF.